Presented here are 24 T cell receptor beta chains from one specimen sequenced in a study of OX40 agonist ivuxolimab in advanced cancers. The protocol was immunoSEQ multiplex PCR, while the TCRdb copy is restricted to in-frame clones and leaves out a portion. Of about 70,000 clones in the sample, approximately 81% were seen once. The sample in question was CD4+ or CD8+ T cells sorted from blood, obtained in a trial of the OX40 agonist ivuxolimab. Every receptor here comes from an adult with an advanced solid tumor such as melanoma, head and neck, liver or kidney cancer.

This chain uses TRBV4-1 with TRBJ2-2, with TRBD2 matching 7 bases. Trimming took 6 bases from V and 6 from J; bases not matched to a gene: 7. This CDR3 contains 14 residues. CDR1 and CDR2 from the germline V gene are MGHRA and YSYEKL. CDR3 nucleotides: TGCGCCAGCAGGCGGGCGGGGGAAGCCGGGGAGCTGTTTTTT. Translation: CASRRAGEAGELFF.

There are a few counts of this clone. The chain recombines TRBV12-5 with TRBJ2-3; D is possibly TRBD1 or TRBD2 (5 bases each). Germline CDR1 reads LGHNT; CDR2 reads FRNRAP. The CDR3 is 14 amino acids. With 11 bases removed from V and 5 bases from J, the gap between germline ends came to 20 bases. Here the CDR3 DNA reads TGTGCTCCACATCAAGGGGACCCCGTAGATACGCAGTATTTT. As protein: CAPHQGDPVDTQYF.

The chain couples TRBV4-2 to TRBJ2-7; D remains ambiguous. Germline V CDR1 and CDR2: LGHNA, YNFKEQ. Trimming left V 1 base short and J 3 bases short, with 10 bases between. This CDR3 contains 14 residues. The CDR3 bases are TGTGCCAGCAGCCAAGGTCTAACCTACTACGAGCAGTACTTC. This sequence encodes CASSQGLTYYEQYF.

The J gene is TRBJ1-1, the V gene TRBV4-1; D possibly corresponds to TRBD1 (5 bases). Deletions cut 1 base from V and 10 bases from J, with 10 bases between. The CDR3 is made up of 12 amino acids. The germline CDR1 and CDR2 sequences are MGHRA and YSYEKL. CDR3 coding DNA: TGCGCCAGCAGCCAAGGCCTAGGGACAGCTTTCTTT. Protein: CASSQGLGTAFF.

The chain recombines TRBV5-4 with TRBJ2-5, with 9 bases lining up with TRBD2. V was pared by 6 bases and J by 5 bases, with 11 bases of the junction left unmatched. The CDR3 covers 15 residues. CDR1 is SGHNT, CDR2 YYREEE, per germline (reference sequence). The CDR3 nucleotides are TGTGCCAGCAACCCCCTGCGGGGGGGCGGTGAGACCCAGTACTTC. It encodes CASNPLRGGGETQYF.

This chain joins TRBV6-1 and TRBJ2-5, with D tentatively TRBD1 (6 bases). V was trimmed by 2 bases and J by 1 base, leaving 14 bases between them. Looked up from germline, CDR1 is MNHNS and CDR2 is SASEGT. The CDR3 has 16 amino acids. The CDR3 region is CASSERGRRVQETQYF. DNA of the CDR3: TGTGCCAGCAGTGAAAGGGGGAGAAGGGTCCAAGAGACCCAGTACTTC.

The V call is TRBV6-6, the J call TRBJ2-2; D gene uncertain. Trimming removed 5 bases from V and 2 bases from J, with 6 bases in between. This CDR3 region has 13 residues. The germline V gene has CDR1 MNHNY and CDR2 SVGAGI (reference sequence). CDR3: CASSGGNTGELFF. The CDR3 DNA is TGTGCCAGCAGTGGCGGTAACACCGGGGAGCTGTTTTTT.

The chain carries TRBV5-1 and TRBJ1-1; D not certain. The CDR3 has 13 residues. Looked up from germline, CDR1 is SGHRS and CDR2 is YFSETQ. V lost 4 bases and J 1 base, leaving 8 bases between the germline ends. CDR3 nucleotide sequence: TGCGCCAGCAGCCCCCTACAGAACACTGAAGCTTTCTTT. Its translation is CASSPLQNTEAFF.

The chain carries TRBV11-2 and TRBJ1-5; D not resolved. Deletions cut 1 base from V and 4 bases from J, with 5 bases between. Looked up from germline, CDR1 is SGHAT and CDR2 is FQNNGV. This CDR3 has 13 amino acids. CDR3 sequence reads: CASSLGQNQPQHF. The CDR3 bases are TGTGCCAGCAGCTTAGGTCAAAATCAGCCCCAGCATTTT.

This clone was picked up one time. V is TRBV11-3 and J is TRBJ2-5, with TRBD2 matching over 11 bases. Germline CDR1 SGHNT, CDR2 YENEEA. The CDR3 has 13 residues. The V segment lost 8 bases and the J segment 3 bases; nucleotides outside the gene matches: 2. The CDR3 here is CASGTSGKETQYF. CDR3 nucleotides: TGTGCCAGCGGGACTAGCGGCAAAGAGACCCAGTACTTC.

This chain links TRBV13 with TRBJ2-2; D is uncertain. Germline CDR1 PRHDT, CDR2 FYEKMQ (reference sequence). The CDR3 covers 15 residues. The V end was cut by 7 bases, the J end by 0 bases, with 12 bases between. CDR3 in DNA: TGTGCCAGCAAAGGGTGGACGGCGAACACCGGGGAGCTGTTTTTT. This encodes CASKGWTANTGELFF.

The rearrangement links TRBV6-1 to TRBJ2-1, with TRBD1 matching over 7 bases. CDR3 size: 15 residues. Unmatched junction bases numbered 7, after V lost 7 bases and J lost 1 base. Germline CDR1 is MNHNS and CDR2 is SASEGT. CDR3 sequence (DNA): TGTGCCAGCACCCGAACGGGACAGTCCTACAATGAGCAGTTCTTC. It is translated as CASTRTGQSYNEQFF.

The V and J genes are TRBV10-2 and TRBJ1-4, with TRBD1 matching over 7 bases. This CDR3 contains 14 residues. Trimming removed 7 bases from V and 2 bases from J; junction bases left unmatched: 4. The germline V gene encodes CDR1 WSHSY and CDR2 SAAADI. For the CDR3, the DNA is TGCGCCAGCAAGAGACAGGGTACTAATGAAAAACTGTTTTTT. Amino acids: CASKRQGTNEKLFF.

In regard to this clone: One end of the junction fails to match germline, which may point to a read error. CDR3 nucleotide sequence: TGTGCCAGCAGCTTGAAGGGAGGGCTGGGAGAGCAGTACTTC. Amino acid sequence: CASSLKGGLGEQYF. The chain joins TRBV5-1 to TRBJ2-7, with 7 bases aligning to TRBD2. CDR3 length equals 14 residues. Germline values: CDR1 SGHRS, CDR2 YFSETQ.

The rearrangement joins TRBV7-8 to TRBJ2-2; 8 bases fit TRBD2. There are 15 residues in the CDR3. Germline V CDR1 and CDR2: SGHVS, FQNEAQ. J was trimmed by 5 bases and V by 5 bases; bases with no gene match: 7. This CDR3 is CASSQRGGKTGELFF. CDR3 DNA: TGTGCCAGCAGCCAACGGGGGGGCAAAACCGGGGAGCTGTTTTTT.

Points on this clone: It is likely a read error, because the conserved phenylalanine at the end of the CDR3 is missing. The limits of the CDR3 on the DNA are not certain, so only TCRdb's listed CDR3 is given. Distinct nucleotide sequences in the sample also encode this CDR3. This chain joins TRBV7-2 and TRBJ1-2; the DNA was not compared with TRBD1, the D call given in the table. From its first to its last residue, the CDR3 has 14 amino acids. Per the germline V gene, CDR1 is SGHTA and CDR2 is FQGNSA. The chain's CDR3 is CASSLGQGQGLVSL.

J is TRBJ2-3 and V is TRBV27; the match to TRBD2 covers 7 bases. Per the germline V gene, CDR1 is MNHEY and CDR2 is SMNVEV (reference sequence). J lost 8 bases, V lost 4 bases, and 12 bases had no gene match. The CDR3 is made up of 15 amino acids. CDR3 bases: TGTGCCAGCAGTTCGCGACCCGGCTGGGAGGGTACGCAGTATTTT. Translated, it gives CASSSRPGWEGTQYF.

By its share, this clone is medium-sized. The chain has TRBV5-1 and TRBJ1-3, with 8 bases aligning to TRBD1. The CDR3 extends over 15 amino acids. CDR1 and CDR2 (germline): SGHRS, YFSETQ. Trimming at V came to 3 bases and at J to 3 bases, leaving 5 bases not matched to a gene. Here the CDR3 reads CASSSGTGDGNTIYF. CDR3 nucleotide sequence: TGCGCCAGCAGCTCCGGGACAGGAGATGGAAACACCATATATTTT.

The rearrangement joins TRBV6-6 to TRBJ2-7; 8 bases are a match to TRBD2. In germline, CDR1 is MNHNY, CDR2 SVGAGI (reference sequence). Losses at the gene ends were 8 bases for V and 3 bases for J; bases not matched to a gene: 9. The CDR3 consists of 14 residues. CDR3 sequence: CASRGGTSHYEQYF. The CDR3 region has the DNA TGTGCCAGCCGGGGGGGCACCAGCCACTACGAGCAGTACTTC.

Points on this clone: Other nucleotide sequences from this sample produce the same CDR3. The CDR3 coding sequence is TGTGCCAGCAGCCCCCGACAGGGGATGGTGAACACTGAAGCTTTCTTT. It encodes CASSPRQGMVNTEAFF. The J gene is TRBJ1-1, the V gene TRBV7-8, with 8 bases identical to TRBD1. The CDR3 contains 16 residues. V was clipped by 5 bases and J by 0 bases; unmatched bases: 8. CDR1 is SGHVS, CDR2 FQNEAQ, per germline.

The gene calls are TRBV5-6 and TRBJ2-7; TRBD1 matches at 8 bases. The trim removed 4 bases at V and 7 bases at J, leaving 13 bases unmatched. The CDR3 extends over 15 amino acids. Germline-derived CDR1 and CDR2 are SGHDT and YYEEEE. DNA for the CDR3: TGTGCCAGCAGCATGTGGGACAGGCCTGCGGTTGAGCAGTACTTC. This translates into CASSMWDRPAVEQYF.

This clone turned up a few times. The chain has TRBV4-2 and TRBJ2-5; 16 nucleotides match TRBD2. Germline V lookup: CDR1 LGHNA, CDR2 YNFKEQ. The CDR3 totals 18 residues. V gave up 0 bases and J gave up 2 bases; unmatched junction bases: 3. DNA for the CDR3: TGTGCCAGCAGCCAAGATTGGGGACTAGCGGGGGGGCAAGAGACCCAGTACTTC. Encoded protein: CASSQDWGLAGGQETQYF.

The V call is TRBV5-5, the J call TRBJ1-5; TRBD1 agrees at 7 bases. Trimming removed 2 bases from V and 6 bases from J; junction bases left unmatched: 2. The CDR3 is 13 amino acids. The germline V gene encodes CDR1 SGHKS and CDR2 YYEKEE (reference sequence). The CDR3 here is CASSLGTAQPQHF. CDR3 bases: TGTGCCAGCAGCTTAGGGACAGCTCAGCCCCAGCATTTT.

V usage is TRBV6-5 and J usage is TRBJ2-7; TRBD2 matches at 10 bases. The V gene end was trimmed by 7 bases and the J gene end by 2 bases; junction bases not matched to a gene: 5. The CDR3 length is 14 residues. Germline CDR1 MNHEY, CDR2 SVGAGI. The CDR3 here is CASNPAGGPYEQYF. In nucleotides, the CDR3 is TGTGCCAGCAACCCAGCGGGGGGGCCCTACGAGCAGTACTTC.